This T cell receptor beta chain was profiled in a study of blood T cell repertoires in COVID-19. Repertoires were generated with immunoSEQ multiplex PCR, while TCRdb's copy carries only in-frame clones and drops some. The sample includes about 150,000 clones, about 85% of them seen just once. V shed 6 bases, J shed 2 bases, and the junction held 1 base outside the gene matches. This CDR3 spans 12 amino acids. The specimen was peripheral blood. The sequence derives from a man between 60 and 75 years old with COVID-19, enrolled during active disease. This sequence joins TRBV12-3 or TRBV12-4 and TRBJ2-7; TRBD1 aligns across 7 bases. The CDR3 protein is CASRQGTYEQYF. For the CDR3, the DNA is TGTGCCAGCAGACAGGGGACCTACGAGCAGTACTTC.